This TCR beta chain was identified in a study of T cell responses to AZD1222 COVID-19 vaccine. Only in-frame clones appear in the TCRdb table, and some are missing; sequencing was by immunoSEQ multiplex PCR. The table has roughly 97,000 clones, over 75% seen once. The sequencing here drew on peripheral blood, taken on day 0 of AZD1222 vaccination. The source of this sequence is an adult in good health.

The CDR3 loop reads CASSPYDGSGNTILNEQFF. The CDR3 DNA is TGTGCCAGCTCACCATACGATGGTAGCGGGAACACTATTCTCAATGAGCAGTTCTTC. The rearrangement joins TRBV18 to TRBJ2-1; 8 nucleotides line up with TRBD2. Germline V gene lookup returns CDR1 KGHSH and CDR2 LQKENI. The CDR3 extends over 19 amino acids. V lost 2 bases and J lost 6; bases outside the gene matches: 18. Full variable domain (outside the CDR3, taken from reference TRBV18 and TRBJ2-1): NAGVMQNPRHLVRRRGQEARLRCSPMKGHSHVYWYRQLPEEGLKFMVYLQKENIIDESGMPKERFSAEFPKEGPSILRIQQVVRGDSAAYFCASSPYDGSGNTILNEQFFGPGTRLTVL.